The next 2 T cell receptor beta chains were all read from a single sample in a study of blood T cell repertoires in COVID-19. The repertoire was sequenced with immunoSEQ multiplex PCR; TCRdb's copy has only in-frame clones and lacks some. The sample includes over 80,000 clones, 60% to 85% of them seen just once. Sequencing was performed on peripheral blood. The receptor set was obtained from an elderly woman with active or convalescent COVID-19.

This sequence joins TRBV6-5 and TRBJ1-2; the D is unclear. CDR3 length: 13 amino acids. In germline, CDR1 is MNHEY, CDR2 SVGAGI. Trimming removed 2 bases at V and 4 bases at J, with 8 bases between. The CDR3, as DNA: TGTGCCAGCAGTTACCCGGGAAGCTATGGCTACACCTTC. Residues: CASSYPGSYGYTF.

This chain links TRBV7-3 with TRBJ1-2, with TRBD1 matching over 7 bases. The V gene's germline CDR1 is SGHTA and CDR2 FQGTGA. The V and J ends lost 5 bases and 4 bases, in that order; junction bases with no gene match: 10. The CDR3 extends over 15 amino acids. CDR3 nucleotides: TGTGCCAGCAGCGCCCGCACAGGGGATCCCTATGGCTACACCTTC. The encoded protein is CASSARTGDPYGYTF.